This T cell receptor (beta chain) was obtained from a study of technical replicates of blood from several donors. This CDR3 has 16 amino acids. The ends were cut back, 6 bases at V and 6 bases at J, with 25 bases in the middle. Germline CDR1 reads SGHDT; CDR2 reads YYEEEE. Clones were sequenced by immunoSEQ multiplex PCR, and TCRdb holds only the in-frame ones, with some missing. The top ten clones hold approximately 0.21% of a sample with some 100,000 clones, over 90% of them seen once. What was sequenced was T cells isolated from PBMCs. The gene calls are TRBV5-6 and TRBJ2-7; perhaps TRBD2 as D (5 bases). The clonotype was recovered from a human donor in good health. The CDR3 spells CASTPKGVFLKPEQYF. The CDR3 DNA reads TGTGCCAGCACCCCGAAGGGAGTTTTCCTGAAGCCCGAGCAGTACTTC. The whole variable domain, filled in from reference TRBV5-6 and TRBJ2-7, reads DAGVTQSPTHLIKTRGQQVTLRCSPKSGHDTVSWYQQALGQGPQFIFQYYEEEERQRGNFPDRFSGHQFPNYSSELNVNALLLGDSALYLCASTPKGVFLKPEQYFGPGTRLTVT.